These T cell receptor beta chains were read from a single sample in a study of PD-1 blockade in classical Hodgkin lymphoma. Using immunoSEQ multiplex PCR, the repertoire was profiled, and TCRdb retains in-frame clones only, with some absent. This sample has roughly 42,000 clones, with approximately 64% found just once. Sequencing used peripheral blood mononuclear cells (PBMCs), obtained at baseline. These receptors all come from a human donor with classical Hodgkin lymphoma. Both conserved end residues are part of each CDR3. D genes are given only for firm matches. The size field is filled for only some rows; it gives once, few, many or a size class.

d_call: -; v_call: TRBV28; clone_size: few; j_call: TRBJ2-5; cdr3_aa: CASSPVLGETQYF; cdr3_nt: TGTGCCAGCAGCCCCGTCCTAGGAGAGACCCAGTACTTC
d_call: TRBD2; v_call: TRBV25-1; clone_size: -; j_call: TRBJ2-7; cdr3_aa: CASSRGGSSYEQYF; cdr3_nt: TGTGCCAGCTCCCGCGGCGGGAGCTCCTACGAGCAGTACTTC
d_call: TRBD2; v_call: TRBV5-1; clone_size: -; j_call: TRBJ2-1; cdr3_aa: CASSLESAGGYNEQFF; cdr3_nt: TGCGCCAGCAGCTTGGAATCGGCGGGGGGCTACAATGAGCAGTTCTTC
d_call: -; v_call: TRBV15; clone_size: once; j_call: TRBJ2-1; cdr3_aa: CATSPVGYSYNEQFF; cdr3_nt: TGTGCCACCAGCCCGGTTGGGTACTCCTACAATGAGCAGTTCTTC
d_call: -; v_call: TRBV28; clone_size: -; j_call: TRBJ2-5; cdr3_aa: CASSTNADSGETQYF; cdr3_nt: TGTGCCAGCAGCACGAACGCGGATTCGGGGGAGACCCAGTACTTC
d_call: -; v_call: TRBV27; clone_size: few; j_call: TRBJ1-3; cdr3_aa: CASSLGGHILSGNTIYF; cdr3_nt: TGTGCCAGCAGTTTAGGGGGACACATTCTCTCTGGAAACACCATATATTTT
d_call: -; v_call: TRBV18; clone_size: -; j_call: TRBJ1-1; cdr3_aa: CASSPGTTVFGNTEAFF; cdr3_nt: TGTGCCAGCTCACCAGGGACCACTGTTTTTGGGAACACTGAAGCTTTCTTT
d_call: -; v_call: TRBV5-1; clone_size: -; j_call: TRBJ1-6; cdr3_aa: CASSPDLSSYNSPLHF; cdr3_nt: TGCGCCAGCAGCCCTGATCTCAGCTCCTATAATTCACCCCTCCACTTT
d_call: -; v_call: TRBV4-3; clone_size: -; j_call: TRBJ2-3; cdr3_aa: CASSQVGGRSTDTQYF; cdr3_nt: TGCGCCAGCAGCCAAGTGGGGGGCCGGAGCACAGATACGCAGTATTTT
d_call: -; v_call: TRBV6-6; clone_size: few; j_call: TRBJ2-2; cdr3_aa: CASSLILTGELFF; cdr3_nt: TGTGCCAGCAGCTTGATCTTAACCGGGGAGCTGTTTTTT
d_call: -; v_call: TRBV2; clone_size: -; j_call: TRBJ2-1; cdr3_aa: CASTVRGTYNEQFF; cdr3_nt: TGTGCCAGCACGGTCCGGGGAACTTACAATGAGCAGTTCTTC
d_call: -; v_call: TRBV27; clone_size: -; j_call: TRBJ2-7; cdr3_aa: CASSFTGYSGQYF; cdr3_nt: TGTGCCAGCAGTTTCACTGGTTACTCGGGGCAGTACTTC
d_call: TRBD1; v_call: TRBV27; clone_size: -; j_call: TRBJ1-5; cdr3_aa: CVVGKQGSNQPQHF; cdr3_nt: TGTGTTGTAGGAAAACAGGGGAGCAATCAGCCCCAGCATTTT
d_call: TRBD1; v_call: TRBV28; clone_size: few; j_call: TRBJ1-2; cdr3_aa: CASSPGQGDYGYTF; cdr3_nt: TGTGCCAGCAGTCCAGGACAGGGCGACTATGGCTACACCTTC
d_call: -; v_call: TRBV6-1; clone_size: -; j_call: TRBJ2-3; cdr3_aa: CASSYGDTQYF; cdr3_nt: TGTGCCAGCAGTTATGGAGATACGCAGTATTTT
d_call: TRBD2; v_call: TRBV27; clone_size: many; j_call: TRBJ2-1; cdr3_aa: CASSLQSGRILNEQFF; cdr3_nt: TGTGCCAGCAGTTTACAGAGCGGGAGGATCCTCAATGAGCAGTTCTTC
d_call: TRBD1; v_call: TRBV27; clone_size: once; j_call: TRBJ1-5; cdr3_aa: CASSRQGHQPQHF; cdr3_nt: TGTGCCAGCAGTCGACAGGGCCATCAGCCCCAGCATTTT
d_call: -; v_call: TRBV9; clone_size: -; j_call: TRBJ2-2; cdr3_aa: CASSVAPKNTGELFF; cdr3_nt: TGTGCCAGCAGCGTAGCCCCGAAAAACACCGGGGAGCTGTTTTTT
d_call: TRBD1; v_call: TRBV5-4; clone_size: -; j_call: TRBJ1-3; cdr3_aa: CASSDTGTGTGNTIYF; cdr3_nt: TGTGCCAGCAGCGACACCGGGACAGGGACTGGAAACACCATATATTTT
d_call: -; v_call: TRBV29-1; clone_size: -; j_call: TRBJ1-3; cdr3_aa: CSVALAGNTIYF; cdr3_nt: TGCAGCGTTGCTCTTGCTGGAAACACCATATATTTT
d_call: -; v_call: TRBV7-2; clone_size: -; j_call: TRBJ2-1; cdr3_aa: CASSLDRTSTSYNEQFF; cdr3_nt: TGTGCCAGCAGCTTGGACAGGACTAGCACCTCCTACAATGAGCAGTTCTTC
d_call: TRBD1; v_call: TRBV7-2; clone_size: -; j_call: TRBJ2-5; cdr3_aa: CASSLRTGRQETQYF; cdr3_nt: TGTGCCAGCAGCTTAAGGACAGGGCGCCAAGAGACCCAGTACTTC
d_call: TRBD2; v_call: TRBV7-9; clone_size: -; j_call: TRBJ2-2; cdr3_aa: CASSLMGAGDTGELFF; cdr3_nt: TGTGCCAGCAGCTTAATGGGTGCGGGAGACACCGGGGAGCTGTTTTTT
d_call: TRBD2; v_call: TRBV19; clone_size: -; j_call: TRBJ2-1; cdr3_aa: CASSIGGGAYNEQFF; cdr3_nt: TGTGCCAGTAGTATAGGCGGGGGGGCCTACAATGAGCAGTTCTTC
d_call: TRBD2; v_call: TRBV5-4; clone_size: few; j_call: TRBJ2-3; cdr3_aa: CASSLVSGGGDTQYF; cdr3_nt: TGTGCCAGCAGCTTGGTTAGCGGGGGGGGAGATACGCAGTATTTT
d_call: TRBD2; v_call: TRBV7-9; clone_size: -; j_call: TRBJ2-7; cdr3_aa: CASSPSGGEQYF; cdr3_nt: TGTGCCAGCAGCCCGTCGGGGGGCGAGCAGTACTTC
d_call: -; v_call: TRBV27; clone_size: -; j_call: TRBJ2-1; cdr3_aa: CASTGDRPYNEQFF; cdr3_nt: TGTGCCAGCACCGGAGATAGACCCTACAATGAGCAGTTCTTC
d_call: -; v_call: TRBV6-6; clone_size: -; j_call: TRBJ1-5; cdr3_aa: CASTPANGNQPQHF; cdr3_nt: TGTGCCAGCACCCCAGCGAATGGCAATCAGCCCCAGCATTTT
d_call: -; v_call: TRBV6-5; clone_size: -; j_call: TRBJ1-2; cdr3_aa: CASGHGYTF; cdr3_nt: TGTGCCAGCGGGCATGGCTACACCTTC
d_call: -; v_call: TRBV10-2; clone_size: -; j_call: TRBJ2-7; cdr3_aa: CASSGVVSYEQYF; cdr3_nt: TGCGCTTCGTCGGGCGTTGTCTCCTACGAGCAGTACTTC
d_call: TRBD2; v_call: TRBV7-3; clone_size: -; j_call: TRBJ2-1; cdr3_aa: CASSLKVAGLSYNEQFF; cdr3_nt: TGTGCCAGCAGCTTAAAGGTAGCGGGTCTCTCCTACAATGAGCAGTTCTTC
d_call: -; v_call: TRBV4-1; clone_size: -; j_call: TRBJ1-4; cdr3_aa: CASSQLGMPLNEKLFF; cdr3_nt: TGCGCCAGCAGCCAACTTGGGATGCCTCTTAATGAAAAACTGTTTTTT
d_call: TRBD1; v_call: TRBV7-9; clone_size: -; j_call: TRBJ1-1; cdr3_aa: CASSFWTGINTEAFF; cdr3_nt: TGTGCCAGCAGCTTCTGGACAGGAATAAACACTGAAGCTTTCTTT
d_call: -; v_call: TRBV6-6; clone_size: -; j_call: TRBJ2-5; cdr3_aa: CASSYSSLRFGETQYF; cdr3_nt: TGTGCCAGCAGTTACTCGTCGTTAAGGTTTGGAGAGACCCAGTACTTC
d_call: -; v_call: TRBV15; clone_size: once; j_call: TRBJ1-5; cdr3_aa: CATSRDRGNQPQHF; cdr3_nt: TGTGCCACCAGCAGAGACAGGGGCAATCAGCCCCAGCATTTT
d_call: -; v_call: TRBV6-1; clone_size: -; j_call: TRBJ1-1; cdr3_aa: CASSAGGLATEAFF; cdr3_nt: TGTGCCAGCAGTGCCGGGGGCTTGGCTACTGAAGCTTTCTTT
d_call: -; v_call: TRBV7-9; clone_size: once; j_call: TRBJ1-1; cdr3_aa: CASSLPWGTEAFF; cdr3_nt: TGTGCCAGCAGCTTACCGTGGGGGACTGAAGCTTTCTTT
d_call: TRBD2; v_call: TRBV4-2; clone_size: -; j_call: TRBJ2-5; cdr3_aa: CASSQDWLAGGPGETQYF; cdr3_nt: TGTGCCAGCAGCCAAGATTGGCTAGCGGGAGGGCCGGGTGAGACCCAGTACTTC
d_call: -; v_call: TRBV5-3; clone_size: -; j_call: TRBJ1-2; cdr3_aa: CARSFRQKLPPHCGYTF; cdr3_nt: TGTGCCAGAAGTTTCCGCCAGAAACTCCCTCCCCACTGTGGCTACACCTTC
d_call: TRBD2; v_call: TRBV7-9; clone_size: once; j_call: TRBJ2-1; cdr3_aa: CASSLGLAAEQFF; cdr3_nt: TGTGCCAGCAGCTTGGGACTAGCGGCTGAGCAGTTCTTC
d_call: TRBD1; v_call: TRBV5-4; clone_size: -; j_call: TRBJ2-1; cdr3_aa: CASSTLDRTKGSYNEQFF; cdr3_nt: TGTGCCAGCAGCACCCTGGACAGGACGAAAGGCTCCTACAATGAGCAGTTCTTC
d_call: -; v_call: TRBV19; clone_size: -; j_call: TRBJ2-7; cdr3_aa: CASSISAASSYEQYF; cdr3_nt: TGTGCCAGTAGTATTTCAGCCGCGAGCTCCTACGAGCAGTACTTC
d_call: TRBD1; v_call: TRBV9; clone_size: -; j_call: TRBJ1-5; cdr3_aa: CASSPWTGGQPQHF; cdr3_nt: TGTGCCAGCAGCCCATGGACAGGGGGCCAGCCCCAGCATTTT
d_call: -; v_call: TRBV27; clone_size: -; j_call: TRBJ2-7; cdr3_aa: CASASWGKTYEQYF; cdr3_nt: TGTGCCAGCGCCTCCTGGGGGAAAACCTACGAGCAGTACTTC
d_call: TRBD2; v_call: TRBV19; clone_size: many; j_call: TRBJ2-3; cdr3_aa: CASSLSGGARDTQYF; cdr3_nt: TGTGCCAGTAGTCTTAGCGGGGGGGCAAGAGATACGCAGTATTTT
d_call: -; v_call: TRBV4-1; clone_size: once; j_call: TRBJ2-5; cdr3_aa: CASSQDSRETQYF; cdr3_nt: TGCGCCAGCAGCCAAGACTCCCGCGAGACCCAGTACTTC
d_call: TRBD1; v_call: TRBV11-2; clone_size: -; j_call: TRBJ1-5; cdr3_aa: CASSRGTAPNQPQHF; cdr3_nt: TGTGCCAGCAGCCGAGGGACAGCGCCTAATCAGCCCCAGCATTTT
d_call: TRBD1; v_call: TRBV7-6; clone_size: few; j_call: TRBJ1-2; cdr3_aa: CASSLSFGGTGLANYTF; cdr3_nt: TGTGCCAGCAGCTTAAGTTTTGGGGGGACAGGGCTGGCGAACTACACCTTC
d_call: -; v_call: TRBV29-1; clone_size: medium-sized; j_call: TRBJ1-2; cdr3_aa: CSARPGDGYTF; cdr3_nt: TGCAGCGCCAGGCCCGGAGATGGCTACACCTTC
d_call: -; v_call: TRBV7-8; clone_size: -; j_call: TRBJ1-5; cdr3_aa: CASSLFPRGDQPQHF; cdr3_nt: TGTGCCAGCAGCTTGTTCCCTCGGGGTGATCAGCCCCAGCATTTT
d_call: TRBD2; v_call: TRBV5-8; clone_size: -; j_call: TRBJ2-7; cdr3_aa: CASSLDGGRNYEQYF; cdr3_nt: TGTGCCAGCAGCTTGGACGGCGGGAGAAACTACGAGCAGTACTTC
d_call: -; v_call: TRBV5-4; clone_size: -; j_call: TRBJ2-7; cdr3_aa: CASSLTAAGYEQYF; cdr3_nt: TGTGCCAGCAGCTTAACAGCGGCGGGATACGAGCAGTACTTC
d_call: -; v_call: TRBV30; clone_size: few; j_call: TRBJ1-2; cdr3_aa: CAWSVDHSGPGYGYTF; cdr3_nt: TGTGCCTGGAGTGTAGACCACTCAGGGCCAGGCTATGGCTACACCTTC